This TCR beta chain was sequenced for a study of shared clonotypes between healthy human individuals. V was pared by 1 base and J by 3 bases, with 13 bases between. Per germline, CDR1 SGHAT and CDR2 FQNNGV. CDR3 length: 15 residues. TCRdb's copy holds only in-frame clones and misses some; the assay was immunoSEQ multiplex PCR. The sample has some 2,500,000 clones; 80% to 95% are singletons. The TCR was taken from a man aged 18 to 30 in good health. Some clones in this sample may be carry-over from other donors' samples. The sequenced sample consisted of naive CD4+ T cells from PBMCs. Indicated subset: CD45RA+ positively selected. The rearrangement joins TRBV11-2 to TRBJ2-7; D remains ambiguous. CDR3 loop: CASSLAVDTHYEQYF. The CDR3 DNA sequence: TGTGCCAGCAGCTTAGCGGTCGACACCCACTACGAGCAGTACTTC.